This T cell receptor beta chain was sequenced during a study of blood T cell repertoires in COVID-19. In the study overall: The United States, Italy and Spain provided the acute and convalescent COVID-19 samples. The cDNA or gDNA used as material had been derived from T cells, B-cell-depleted T cells, or PBMCs.

Authors' methods: The authors estimated nucleated cell counts from reference gene primer amplification. Here immunoSEQ multiplex PCR was the method, and the copy in TCRdb shows in-frame clones only, minus some. The V and J calls and the clone size are those of that table, but D and trimming were determined from the DNA. The sample carries under 300,000 clones, roughly 84% recorded once. Germline-derived CDR1 and CDR2 are MNHEY and SMNVEV (reference sequence). The V and J ends lost 4 bases and 4 bases, in that order; junction bases with no gene match: 9. The CDR3 totals 16 residues. The source is a woman between 40 and 55 years old who had recovered from COVID-19. The sample consisted of peripheral blood. J is TRBJ2-2 and V is TRBV27, with 7 bases matching TRBD2. The CDR3 is CASSSTWGRGTGELFF. The CDR3, as DNA: TGTGCCAGCAGTTCTACGTGGGGGAGGGGCACCGGGGAGCTGTTTTTT.